Included here is one T cell receptor (beta chain) sequence, with context. A unique molecular identifier was attached to every TCR cDNA molecule. TCRdb redid the calling of the 5' RACE reads with MiXCR, one entry per CDR3 protein. This sample yields about 3,100 distinct CDR3 sequences, of which about 18% are seen a single time; over 35% belongs to the top ten. The sample originates from a study of spatial heterogeneity in lung cancer. Whole-study context: The donors were 65 to 85 patients with non-small cell lung cancer that was early-stage and untreated. Follow-up PBMC samples were sequenced when available, at a median of about two years after resection.

Stated time point: blood at routine non-recurrence follow-up after resection. Tumor, nontumor lung or frozen PBMC supplied whole RNA that was sequenced unsorted. The V gene lost 0 bases and the J gene lost 3 bases, with 6 bases spanning the gap. This CDR3 contains 14 residues. From germline, CDR1 is SGHRS and CDR2 YFSETQ. The chain joins TRBV5-1 to TRBJ2-2; D ambiguous. The receptor's source is a male donor with early-stage non-small cell lung cancer. The sample was PBMCs, taken at follow-up. CDR3 region: CASSLAWYTGELFF. Here the CDR3 DNA reads TGCGCCAGCAGCTTGGCCTGGTACACCGGGGAGCTGTTTTTT. Based on the CDR3 plus reference TRBV5-1 and TRBJ2-2, the full variable domain is KAGVTQTPRYLIKTRGQQVTLSCSPISGHRSVSWYQQTPGQGLQFLFEYFSETQRNKGNFPGRFSGRQFSNSRSEMNVSTLELGDSALYLCASSLAWYTGELFFGEGSRLTVL.